This T cell receptor beta chain was found in a study of blood T cell repertoires in COVID-19. V lost 2 bases and J lost 1; bases outside the gene matches: 6. Germline V gene data show CDR1 as MNHEY and CDR2 as SVGEGT. The CDR3 is 16 residues long. This table comes from immunoSEQ multiplex PCR, and its TCRdb copy is limited to in-frame clones, with some not included. Of roughly 110,000 clones in the sample, roughly 80% were seen once. The TCR sequence derives from a woman between 40 and 50 years old with acute or convalescent COVID-19. The sample comprised peripheral blood. This sequence joins TRBV6-2 or TRBV6-3 and TRBJ2-5; TRBD2 aligns across 8 bases. As DNA, the CDR3 is TGTGCCAGCAGTTACCCATACGGGGGGGTCCAAGAGACCCAGTACTTC. It translates to CASSYPYGGVQETQYF.